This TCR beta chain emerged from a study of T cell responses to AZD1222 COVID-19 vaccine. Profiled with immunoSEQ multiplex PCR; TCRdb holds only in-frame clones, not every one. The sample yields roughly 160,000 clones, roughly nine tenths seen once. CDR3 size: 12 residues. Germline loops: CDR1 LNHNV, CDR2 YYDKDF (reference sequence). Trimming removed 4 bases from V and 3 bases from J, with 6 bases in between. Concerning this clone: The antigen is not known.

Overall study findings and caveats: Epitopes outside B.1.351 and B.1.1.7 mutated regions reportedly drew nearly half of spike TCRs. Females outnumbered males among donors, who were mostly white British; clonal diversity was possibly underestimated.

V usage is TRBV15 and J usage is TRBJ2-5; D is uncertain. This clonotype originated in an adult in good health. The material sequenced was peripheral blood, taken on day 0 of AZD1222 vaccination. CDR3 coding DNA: TGTGCCACCAGCACTAACAAAGAGACCCAGTACTTC. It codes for CATSTNKETQYF.